Listed below are T cell receptor beta chains from one sample, sequenced in a study of breast tumors, draining lymph nodes, adjacent tissues. TCRdb ran MiXCR on the multiplex PCR reads and lists one entry per CDR3 protein. The sample shows 170,000 or so distinct CDR3 sequences, about 33% of them seen only once. What was sequenced was axillary lymph node tissue. The receptors here all came from a female donor with breast cancer. Some clones in this sample may be carry-over from other donors' samples. CDR3s include the opening cysteine and the closing phenylalanine or tryptophan. Size is stated for part of the rows, as once, few or many counts, or as a class when the clone is expanded.

cdr3_aa | j_call | v_call | clone_size
CSARPIWRQTSYNEQFF | TRBJ2-1 | TRBV20-1 | many
CASSQPGLAGGPGETQYF | TRBJ2-5 | TRBV4-1 | many
CATSTGLTYEQYF | TRBJ2-7 | TRBV15 | .
CASSPTATNYGYTF | TRBJ1-2 | TRBV18 | many
CAKVGGGGANVLTF | TRBJ2-6 | TRBV15 | .
CASRPSLSTNEKLFF | TRBJ1-4 | TRBV28 | few
CAPSEPGLATVTLNTGELFF | TRBJ2-2 | TRBV24-1 | once
CASPPAQGGTDTQYF | TRBJ2-3 | TRBV12-3/TRBV12-4 | many
CASSQEPGAPGNIQYF | TRBJ2-4 | TRBV4-2 | many
CAIRHRQETRYF | TRBJ2-5 | TRBV6-4 | .
CSAGDRAKGARNTEAFF | TRBJ1-1 | TRBV20-1 | few
CSARDGQELREKLFF | TRBJ1-4 | TRBV20-1 | many
CASSPQGSTYEQYF | TRBJ2-7 | TRBV28 | .
CASSLGGGATPDTQYF | TRBJ2-3 | TRBV7-2 | many
CASSPGRGQGGPAREKLFF | TRBJ1-4 | TRBV5-8 | many
CASSEGLGGSTTYEQYF | TRBJ2-7 | TRBV6-1 | .